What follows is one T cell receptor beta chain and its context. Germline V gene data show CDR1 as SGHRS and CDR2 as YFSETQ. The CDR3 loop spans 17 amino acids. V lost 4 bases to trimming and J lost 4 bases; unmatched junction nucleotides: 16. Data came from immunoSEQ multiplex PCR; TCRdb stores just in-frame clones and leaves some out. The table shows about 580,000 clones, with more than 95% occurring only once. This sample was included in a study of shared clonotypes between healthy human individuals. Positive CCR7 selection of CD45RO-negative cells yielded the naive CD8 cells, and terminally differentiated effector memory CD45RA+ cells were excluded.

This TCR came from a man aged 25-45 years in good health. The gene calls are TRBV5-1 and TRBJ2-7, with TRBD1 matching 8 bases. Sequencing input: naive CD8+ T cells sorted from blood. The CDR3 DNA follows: TGCGCCAGCAGCGGGCCCGGAGCCGGGACAGGAAGTTACGAGCAGTACTTC. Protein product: CASSGPGAGTGSYEQYF.